The 4 T cell receptor beta chains below all came from one sample that was sequenced in a study of spatial heterogeneity in lung cancer. Study-level results: Tumoral mutation counts were tracked by counts of expanded intratumoral alpha and beta TCRs.

Via MiXCR, TCRdb re-called the 5' RACE reads, giving one row per CDR3 protein. The sample has about 940 distinct CDR3 sequences, 30% to 40% seen once; the top ten hold roughly 20%. The time point denotes: sample taken at primary tumor resection. Antigens of these TCRs are unknown. Here the sequenced sample was lung tumor tissue, taken at surgery. Receptor source: a male donor with early-stage non-small cell lung cancer.

The chain uses TRBV5-1 and TRBJ2-2, with 7 bases aligning to TRBD1. CDR3 size: 14 residues. Per germline, CDR1 SGHRS and CDR2 YFSETQ. V lost 5 bases to trimming and J lost 1 base; unmatched junction nucleotides: 2. The CDR3: CASSRGQNTGELFF. The CDR3 DNA reads TGCGCCAGCAGTAGGGGGCAGAACACCGGGGAGCTGTTTTTT.

The chain is built from TRBV7-2 and TRBJ2-5; weak D call: TRBD1 (6 bases). The CDR3 covers 13 residues. Germline V gene data show CDR1 as SGHTA and CDR2 as FQGNSA. V lost 5 bases and J 4 bases, leaving 11 bases between the germline ends. Here the CDR3 reads CASSVQGRETQYF. The CDR3 region has the DNA TGTGCCAGCAGCGTCCAGGGGCGAGAGACCCAGTACTTC.

This clonotype is labeled large. In DNA form, the CDR3 reads TGTGCCAGCAGCTTAGATGGGACAGGGGGTGCTGAAGCTTTCTTT. This encodes CASSLDGTGGAEAFF. This chain uses TRBV11-2 with TRBJ1-1, with 11 bases lining up with TRBD1. The CDR3 has 15 residues. Germline values: CDR1 SGHAT, CDR2 FQNNGV. J gave up 6 bases and V 0 bases, and 3 bases lay outside the gene matches. Drawing the rest from reference TRBV11-2 and TRBJ1-1, the complete variable domain is EAGVAQSPRYKIIEKRQSVAFWCNPISGHATLYWYQQILGQGPKLLIQFQNNGVVDDSQLPKDRFSAERLKGVDSTLKIQPAKLEDSAVYLCASSLDGTGGAEAFFGQGTRLTVV.

V gene TRBV19 combines with J gene TRBJ1-1; D call uncertain. CDR1 is LNHDA, CDR2 SQIVND, per germline (reference sequence). This CDR3 has 15 residues. Trimming pared 5 bases from V and 11 bases from J, leaving 24 bases between. The CDR3 sequence: CASSGFETKKFGAFF. CDR3 in DNA: TGTGCCAGTAGTGGTTTTGAGACTAAGAAATTTGGCGCTTTCTTT.